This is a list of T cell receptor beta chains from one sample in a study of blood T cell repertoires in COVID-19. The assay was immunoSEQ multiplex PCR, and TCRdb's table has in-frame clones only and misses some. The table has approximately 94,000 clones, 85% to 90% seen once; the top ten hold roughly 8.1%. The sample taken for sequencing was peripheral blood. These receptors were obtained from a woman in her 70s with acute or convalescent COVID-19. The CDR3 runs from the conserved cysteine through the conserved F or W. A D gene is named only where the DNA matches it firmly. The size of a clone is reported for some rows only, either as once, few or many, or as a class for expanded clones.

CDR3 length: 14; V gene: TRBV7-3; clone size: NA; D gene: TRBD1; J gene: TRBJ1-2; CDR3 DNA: TGTGCCAGCAGCCCGGGGACAGGGAGCTATGGCTACACCTTC; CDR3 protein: CASSPGTGSYGYTF
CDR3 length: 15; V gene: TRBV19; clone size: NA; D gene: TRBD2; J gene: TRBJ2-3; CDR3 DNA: TGTGCCAGTAGGAAGTCTAGCGGGAGTGTGTATACGCAGTATTTT; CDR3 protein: CASRKSSGSVYTQYF
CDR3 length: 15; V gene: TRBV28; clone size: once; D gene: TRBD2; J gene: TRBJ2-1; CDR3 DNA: TGTGCCAGCAGTTCCTCTAGCGGGAGGGACAATGAGCAGTTCTTC; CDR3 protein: CASSSSSGRDNEQFF
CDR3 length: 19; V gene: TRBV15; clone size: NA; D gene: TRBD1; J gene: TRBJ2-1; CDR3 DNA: TGTGCCACCAGCAGATGGGACAGGGTTTTTACCCTCCCCAACAATGAGCAGTTCTTC; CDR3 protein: CATSRWDRVFTLPNNEQFF
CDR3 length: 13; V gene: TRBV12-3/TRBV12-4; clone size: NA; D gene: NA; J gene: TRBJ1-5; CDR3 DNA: TGTGCCAGCAGACCGGGACAAAATCAGCCCCAGCATTTT; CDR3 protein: CASRPGQNQPQHF
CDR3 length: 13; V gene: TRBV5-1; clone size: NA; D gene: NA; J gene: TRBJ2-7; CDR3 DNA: TGCGCCAGCAGGGATGCGGTAAGGGGCGAGCAGTACTTC; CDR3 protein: CASRDAVRGEQYF
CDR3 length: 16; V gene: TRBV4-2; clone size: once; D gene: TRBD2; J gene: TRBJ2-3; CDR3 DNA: TGTGCCAGCAGCCAAGAACTAGCGGGGGGGCCGGATACGCAGTATTTT; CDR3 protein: CASSQELAGGPDTQYF
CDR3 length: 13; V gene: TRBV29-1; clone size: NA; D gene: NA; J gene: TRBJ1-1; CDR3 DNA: TGCAGCGTTGAAGGTTCAGGGAACACTGAAGCTTTCTTT; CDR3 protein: CSVEGSGNTEAFF
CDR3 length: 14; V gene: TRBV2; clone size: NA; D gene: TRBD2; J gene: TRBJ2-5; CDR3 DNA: TGTGCCAGCACTCGCGGGGGGCTCTTGGAGACCCAGTACTTC; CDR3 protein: CASTRGGLLETQYF
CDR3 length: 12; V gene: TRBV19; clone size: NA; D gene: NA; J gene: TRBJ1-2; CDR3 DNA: TGTGCCAGTAGTATAGCGGACTATGGCTACACCTTC; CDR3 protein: CASSIADYGYTF
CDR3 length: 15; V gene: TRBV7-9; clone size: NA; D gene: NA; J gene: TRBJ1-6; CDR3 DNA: TGTGCCAGCAGCTCCGCGGGACGAGCGAATTCACCCCTCCACTTT; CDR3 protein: CASSSAGRANSPLHF
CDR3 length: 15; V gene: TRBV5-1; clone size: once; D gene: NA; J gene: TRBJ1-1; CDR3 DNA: TGCGCCAGCAGCGCCGAGGGGGGAGGGTACACTGAAGCTTTCTTT; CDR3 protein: CASSAEGGGYTEAFF
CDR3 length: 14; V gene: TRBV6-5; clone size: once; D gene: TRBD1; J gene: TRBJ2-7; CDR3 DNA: TGTGCCAGCGCTCGACAGGGGAGTTCCTACGAGCAGTACTTC; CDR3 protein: CASARQGSSYEQYF
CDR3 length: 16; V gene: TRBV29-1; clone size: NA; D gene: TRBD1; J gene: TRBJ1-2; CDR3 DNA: TGCAGCGTTGAGAATCCCGACAGGGGGCATAGTTATGGCTACACCTTC; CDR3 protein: CSVENPDRGHSYGYTF
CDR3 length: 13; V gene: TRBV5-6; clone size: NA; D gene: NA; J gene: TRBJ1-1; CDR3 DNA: TGTGCCAGCAGCTTGGAAGCAGGCCTTGAAGCTTTCTTT; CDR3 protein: CASSLEAGLEAFF
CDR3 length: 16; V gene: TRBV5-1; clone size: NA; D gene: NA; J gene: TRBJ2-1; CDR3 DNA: TGCGCCAGCAGCTTGGGGGGGCCCGTAACCTACAATGAGCAGTTCTTC; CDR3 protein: CASSLGGPVTYNEQFF
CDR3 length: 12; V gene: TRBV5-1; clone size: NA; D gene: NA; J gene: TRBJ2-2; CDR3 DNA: TGCGCCAGCAGCTCCTACACCGGGGAGCTGTTTTTT; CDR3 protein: CASSSYTGELFF
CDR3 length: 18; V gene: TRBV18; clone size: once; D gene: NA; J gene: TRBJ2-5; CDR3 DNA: TGTGCCAGCTCACCACCCGAGGCGGGGGCCTTGTACCAAGAGACCCAGTACTTC; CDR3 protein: CASSPPEAGALYQETQYF
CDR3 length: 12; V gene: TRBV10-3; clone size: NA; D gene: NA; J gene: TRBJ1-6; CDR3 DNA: TGTGCCATCAGCACGGTTGATTCACCCCTCCACTTT; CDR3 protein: CAISTVDSPLHF
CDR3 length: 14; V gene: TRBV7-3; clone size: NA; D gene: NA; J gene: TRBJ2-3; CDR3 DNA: TGTGCCAGCAGCCGGTGGGGCAGCACAGATACGCAGTATTTT; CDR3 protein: CASSRWGSTDTQYF
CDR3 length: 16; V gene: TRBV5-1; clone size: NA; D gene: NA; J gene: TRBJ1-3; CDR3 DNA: TGCGCCAGCAGCTACAACCAGGGCGGCTCTGGAAACACCATATATTTT; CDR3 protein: CASSYNQGGSGNTIYF
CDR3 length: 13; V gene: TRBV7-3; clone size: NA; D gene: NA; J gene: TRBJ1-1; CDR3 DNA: TGTGCCAGCAGCCCCGGGGGGTCGGCTCGGGCTTTCTTT; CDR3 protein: CASSPGGSARAFF
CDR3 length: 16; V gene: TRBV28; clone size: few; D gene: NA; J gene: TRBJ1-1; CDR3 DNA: TGTGCCAGCAACGCCGACACAACAAGAATGAACACTGAAGCTTTCTTT; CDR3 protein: CASNADTTRMNTEAFF
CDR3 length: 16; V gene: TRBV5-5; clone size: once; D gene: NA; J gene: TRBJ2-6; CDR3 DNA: TGTGCCAGCAGCTTGGGACTGAACTCTGGGGCCAACGTCCTGACTTTC; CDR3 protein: CASSLGLNSGANVLTF
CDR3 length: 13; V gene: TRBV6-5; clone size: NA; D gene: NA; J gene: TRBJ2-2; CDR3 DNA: TGTGCCAAAGCGGACTCGAACACCGGGGAGCTGTTTTTT; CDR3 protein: CAKADSNTGELFF
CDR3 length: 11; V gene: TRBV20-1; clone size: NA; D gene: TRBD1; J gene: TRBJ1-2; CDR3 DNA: TGCAGTGGGGGACAGGGTGGGTCCTACACCTTC; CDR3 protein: CSGGQGGSYTF
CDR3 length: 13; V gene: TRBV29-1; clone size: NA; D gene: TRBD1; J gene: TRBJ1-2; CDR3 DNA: TGCAGCGTTAGACAGGGGAGGTCTTATGGCTACACCTTC; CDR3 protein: CSVRQGRSYGYTF
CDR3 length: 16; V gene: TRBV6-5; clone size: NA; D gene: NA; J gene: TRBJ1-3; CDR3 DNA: TGTGCCAGCAGTTACTCCGGGGGGAACTCTGGAAACACCATATATTTT; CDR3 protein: CASSYSGGNSGNTIYF
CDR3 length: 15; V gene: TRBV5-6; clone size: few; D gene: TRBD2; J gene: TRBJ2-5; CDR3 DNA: TGTGCCAGCAGCCTAGGGACTAGCGAGGCGGAGACCCAGTACTTC; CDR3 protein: CASSLGTSEAETQYF
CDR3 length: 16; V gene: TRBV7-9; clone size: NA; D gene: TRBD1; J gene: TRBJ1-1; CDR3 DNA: TGTGCCAGCAGCCATACCGGGACAGGGAGGTGGACTGAAGCTTTCTTT; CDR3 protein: CASSHTGTGRWTEAFF
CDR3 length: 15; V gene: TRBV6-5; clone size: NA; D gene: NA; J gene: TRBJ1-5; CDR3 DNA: TGTGCCAGCAGTTGGACAGAGACTAGCAATCAGCCCCAGCATTTT; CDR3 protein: CASSWTETSNQPQHF
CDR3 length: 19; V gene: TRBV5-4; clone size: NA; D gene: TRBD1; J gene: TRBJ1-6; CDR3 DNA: TGTGCCAGCAGCTTGGATGCTTTGTCAGGGGGCATTTCGGATTCACCCCTCCACTTT; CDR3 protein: CASSLDALSGGISDSPLHF
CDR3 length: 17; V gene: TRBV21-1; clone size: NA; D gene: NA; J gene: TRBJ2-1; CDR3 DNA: TGTGCCAGCAGCATCAGTTACCGGGGGGGGCCGTACAATGAGCAGTTCTTC; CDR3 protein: CASSISYRGGPYNEQFF
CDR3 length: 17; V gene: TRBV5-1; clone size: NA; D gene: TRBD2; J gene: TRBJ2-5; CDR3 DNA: TGCGCCAGCAGCTGGGCTCCTTTAGCGGGGGGCTCAGAGACCCAGTACTTC; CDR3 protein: CASSWAPLAGGSETQYF
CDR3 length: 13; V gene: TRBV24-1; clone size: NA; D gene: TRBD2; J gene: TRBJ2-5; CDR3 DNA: TGTGCCACCAGCGGACTAGACCAAGAGACCCAGTACTTC; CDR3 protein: CATSGLDQETQYF
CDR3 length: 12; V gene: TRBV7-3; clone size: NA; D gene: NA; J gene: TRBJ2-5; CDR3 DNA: TGTGCCAGCAGCAACCGGGTGGAGACCCAGTACTTC; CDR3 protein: CASSNRVETQYF
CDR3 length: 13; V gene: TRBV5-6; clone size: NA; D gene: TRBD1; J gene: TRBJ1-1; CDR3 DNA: TGTGCCAGCAGCTGGGACAGGAACACTGAAGCTTTCTTT; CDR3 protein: CASSWDRNTEAFF
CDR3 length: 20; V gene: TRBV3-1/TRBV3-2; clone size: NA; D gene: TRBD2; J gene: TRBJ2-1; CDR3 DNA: TGTGCCAGCAGCCAAGGAGATATTAGGACTAGCGGGAGTTCGAGGGATGAGCAGTTCTTC; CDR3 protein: CASSQGDIRTSGSSRDEQFF
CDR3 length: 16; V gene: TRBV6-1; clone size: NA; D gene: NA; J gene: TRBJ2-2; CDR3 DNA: TGTGCCAGCAGTGTGCGGGCCCCCCCGAACACCGGGGAGCTGTTTTTT; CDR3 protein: CASSVRAPPNTGELFF
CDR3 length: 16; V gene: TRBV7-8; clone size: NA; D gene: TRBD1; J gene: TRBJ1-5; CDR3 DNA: TGTGCCAGCAGCCCGAGGTGGGACAGGGGGATTCAGCCCCAGCATTTT; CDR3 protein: CASSPRWDRGIQPQHF
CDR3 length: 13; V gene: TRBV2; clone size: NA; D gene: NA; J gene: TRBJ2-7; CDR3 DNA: TGTGCCAGCAGCGACAGTTGGATCTACGAGCAGTACTTC; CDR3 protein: CASSDSWIYEQYF
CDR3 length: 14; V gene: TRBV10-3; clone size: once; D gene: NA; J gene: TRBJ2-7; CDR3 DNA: TGTGCCATCACCGTAAGTAGCGATTCTAACGAGCAGTACTTC; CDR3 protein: CAITVSSDSNEQYF
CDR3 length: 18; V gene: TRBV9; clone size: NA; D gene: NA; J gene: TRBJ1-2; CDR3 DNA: TGTGCCAGCAGCGTAGGAGACAGTTCCCCCTATCTTAACTATGGCTACACCTTC; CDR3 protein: CASSVGDSSPYLNYGYTF
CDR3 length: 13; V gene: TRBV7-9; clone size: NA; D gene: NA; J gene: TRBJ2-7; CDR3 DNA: TGTGCCAGCAGCTCGGGGATTTCGTACGAGCAGTACTTC; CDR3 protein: CASSSGISYEQYF
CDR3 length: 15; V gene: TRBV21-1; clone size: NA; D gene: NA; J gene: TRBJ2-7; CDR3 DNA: TGTGCCAGCAGCAAAACCGGGACAGGGGGTTGCGAGCAGTACTTC; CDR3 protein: CASSKTGTGGCEQYF
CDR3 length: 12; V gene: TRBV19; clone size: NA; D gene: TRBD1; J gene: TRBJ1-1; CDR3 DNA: TGTGCCAGTAGTATAACAGGGGTCACGGCTTTCTTT; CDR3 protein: CASSITGVTAFF
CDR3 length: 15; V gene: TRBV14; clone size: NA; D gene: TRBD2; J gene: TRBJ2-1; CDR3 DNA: TGTGCCAGCAGCGGGACTAGCGGGAGGTTCATTGAGCAGTTCTTC; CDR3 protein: CASSGTSGRFIEQFF
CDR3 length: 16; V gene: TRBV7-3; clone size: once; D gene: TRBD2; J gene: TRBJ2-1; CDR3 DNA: TGTGCCAGCAGCTTAAGGGCTAGCGGGAACTACAATGAGCAGTTCTTC; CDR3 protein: CASSLRASGNYNEQFF
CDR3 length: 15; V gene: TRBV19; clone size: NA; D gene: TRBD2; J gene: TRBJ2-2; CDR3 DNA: TGTGCCACCCTGGGGGGGAAGCGGAGCACCGGGGAGCTGTTTTTT; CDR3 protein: CATLGGKRSTGELFF
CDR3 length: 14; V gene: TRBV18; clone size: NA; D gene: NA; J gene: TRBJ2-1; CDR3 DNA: TGTGCCAGCTCACTCCAGCAGGGGTCGGGTGAGCAGTTCTTC; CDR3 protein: CASSLQQGSGEQFF
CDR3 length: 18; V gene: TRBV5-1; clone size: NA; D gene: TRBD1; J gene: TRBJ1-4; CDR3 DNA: TGCGCCAGCAGCTATACCCCGCGGACAGGGGGCGCGAAGGAAAAACTGTTTTTT; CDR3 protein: CASSYTPRTGGAKEKLFF
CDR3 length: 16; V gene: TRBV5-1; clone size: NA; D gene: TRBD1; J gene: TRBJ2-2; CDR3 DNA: TGCGCCAGCAGCTTAACGGACAGGGCATCCACCGGGGAGCTGTTTTTT; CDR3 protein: CASSLTDRASTGELFF